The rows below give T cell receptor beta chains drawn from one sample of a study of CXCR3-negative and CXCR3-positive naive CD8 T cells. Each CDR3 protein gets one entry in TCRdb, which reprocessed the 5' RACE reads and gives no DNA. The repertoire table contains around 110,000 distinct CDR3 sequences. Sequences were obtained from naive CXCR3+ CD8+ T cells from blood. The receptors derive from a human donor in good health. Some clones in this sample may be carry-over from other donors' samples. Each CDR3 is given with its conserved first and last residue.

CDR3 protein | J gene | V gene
CASSVGTANTGELFF | TRBJ2-2 | TRBV9
CASSPRGGEFF | TRBJ1-1 | TRBV7-6
CSARARTNEKLFF | TRBJ1-4 | TRBV20-1
CSVHAISCNEQFF | TRBJ2-1 | TRBV29-1
CASSQDWTGVSDEQYF | TRBJ2-7 | TRBV4-3
CASGGTGVYEQYF | TRBJ2-7 | TRBV27
CASSSTAGGPYNEQFF | TRBJ2-1 | TRBV5-4
CAISGGGRNTEAFF | TRBJ1-1 | TRBV10-3
CSVEWAGGPSNEQFF | TRBJ2-1 | TRBV29-1
CASSPSIWGYGYTF | TRBJ1-2 | TRBV19
CSASTGGMDEQYF | TRBJ2-7 | TRBV20-1
CASNPSLAGVGETQYF | TRBJ2-5 | TRBV12-3/TRBV12-4
CASSLAGREASPLHF | TRBJ1-6 | TRBV7-9
CASRHREFQETQYF | TRBJ2-5 | TRBV6-2/TRBV6-3